What follows are 26 T cell receptor beta chains derived from one specimen sequenced in a study of T-cell reconstitution after alpha-beta-depleted transplantation in children. Unique molecular identifiers were used to barcode this TCRbeta library. TCRdb redid the calling of the PCR reads with MiXCR, one entry per CDR3 protein. The repertoire consists of 900,000 or so distinct CDR3 sequences, with less than 20% occurring once and the leading ten covering around 5%. Here the sequenced sample was PBMCs, mostly from graft donor cells, taken 360 days after TCRalphabeta/CD19-depleted stem cell transplant. The receptors originated from a male patient aged 10-17 years who had a stem cell transplant for acute lymphoblastic leukemia, so the T cells may come from the graft donor.

The chain carries TRBV4-2 and TRBJ2-1; D may be TRBD1 (5 bases). The CDR3 is 17 amino acids. Germline CDR1 LGHNA, CDR2 YNFKEQ. The V and J ends lost 1 base and 2 bases respectively, with 15 bases between them. As DNA, the CDR3 is TGTGCCAGCAGCCAAGGCGAAAGTAGGGGCGCCTACAATGAGCAGTTCTTC. Amino acid sequence: CASSQGESRGAYNEQFF.

This clonotype has a handful of counts. The chain couples TRBV12-3 or TRBV12-4 to TRBJ2-2; TRBD2 agrees at 10 bases. The V and J ends lost 6 bases and 5 bases, in that order; junction bases with no gene match: 9. The CDR3 loop spans 16 amino acids. CDR3 in DNA: TGTGCCAGCAGGTCTACGGCTAGCGGGGGAACCGGGGAGCTGTTTTTT. Translation: CASRSTASGGTGELFF.

In its sample, this clonotype was seen a few times. The gene calls are TRBV20-1 and TRBJ1-3, with D possibly being TRBD1 (5 bases). Trimming left V 3 bases short and J 4 bases short, with 13 bases between. The CDR3 runs 14 residues. Germline loops: CDR1 DFQATT, CDR2 SNEGSKA (reference sequence). The CDR3 DNA follows: TGCAGTGCTAGTGAGGGGTCCTGGGGAAACACCATATATTTT. Translating it yields CSASEGSWGNTIYF.

This clonotype occurred a few times. The chain has TRBV5-1 and TRBJ1-4, with D unresolved. Per germline, CDR1 SGHRS and CDR2 YFSETQ. V lost 0 bases, J lost 3 bases, and 12 bases lay in between. This CDR3 has 16 amino acids. The CDR3 loop is CASSLGGRAPNEKLFF. The CDR3 DNA follows: TGCGCCAGCAGCTTGGGCGGGAGGGCCCCTAATGAAAAACTGTTTTTT.

This clonotype was counted only a few times. The rearrangement uses TRBV12-5 and TRBJ2-2; D might be TRBD2 (6 bases). The V and J ends lost 4 bases and 4 bases respectively, with 16 bases between them. The CDR3 loop spans 16 amino acids. Per the germline V gene, CDR1 is LGHNT and CDR2 is FRNRAP. The CDR3 nucleotides read TGTGCTAGTGGTTCCTTACACGTAGCGGCCACCGGGGAGCTGTTTTTT. It translates to CASGSLHVAATGELFF.

This clonotype showed up just a few times. This chain joins TRBV18 and TRBJ1-2, with D hard to call. V lost 3 bases and J lost 4, with 9 bases in between. Germline V gene lookup returns CDR1 KGHSH and CDR2 LQKENI. The CDR3 extends over 13 amino acids. The CDR3 coding sequence is TGTGCCAGCTCACCGGACTATAGCTATGGCTACACCTTC. It yields the protein CASSPDYSYGYTF.

This clonotype was found a few times. The J gene is TRBJ2-5, the V gene TRBV5-1; 12 bases match TRBD2. Germline CDR1 is SGHRS and CDR2 is YFSETQ. The CDR3 is 16 amino acids. After removal of 0 bases from V and 4 bases from J, the junction contained 4 bases not matched to a gene. In DNA form, the CDR3 reads TGCGCCAGCAGCTTGGCCGCGGGACTAGCGGGAGAGACCCAGTACTTC. It codes for CASSLAAGLAGETQYF.

This clonotype was counted only a few times. The chain joins TRBV10-3 to TRBJ2-5, with D perhaps matching TRBD1 (6 bases). The length of the CDR3 is 13 residues. CDR1 and CDR2 from the germline V gene are ENHRY and SYGVKD. The V and J ends lost 9 bases and 5 bases respectively, with 16 bases between them. CDR3 loop: CAIAEGELETQYF. CDR3 sequence (DNA): TGTGCCATAGCCGAGGGGGAGCTGGAGACCCAGTACTTC.

V usage is TRBV4-1 and J usage is TRBJ2-1, with 8 bases that match TRBD2. V lost 7 bases, J lost 9 bases, and 14 bases stayed unmatched. This CDR3 has 15 amino acids. Germline CDR1 and CDR2: MGHRA and YSYEKL. The CDR3 loop reads CASTQRSGGPIEQFF. The CDR3 DNA reads as TGCGCCAGCACCCAGCGATCGGGAGGGCCAATTGAGCAGTTCTTC.

This clonotype was picked up a small number of times. The chain is built from TRBV5-1 and TRBJ1-1; D remains ambiguous. CDR3 length: 13 residues. From germline, CDR1 is SGHRS and CDR2 YFSETQ. V was clipped by 4 bases and J by 7 bases, with 14 bases between them. The CDR3 DNA sequence: TGCGCCAGCAGCCTAGAAGAGGCCTATGAAGCTTTCTTT. Its translation is CASSLEEAYEAFF.

This clonotype showed up just a few times. The gene calls are TRBV27 and TRBJ2-7, with a tentative D call TRBD2 (5 bases). This CDR3 region has 14 residues. Germline CDR1 and CDR2: MNHEY and SMNVEV (reference sequence). Trimming stripped 5 bases from V and 1 base from J, with 12 bases between. The DNA of the CDR3 is TGTGCCAGCAGTCTAAACGGCGGGTCCTACGAGCAGTACTTC. Protein: CASSLNGGSYEQYF.

The V call is TRBV5-1, the J call TRBJ2-1; TRBD2 agrees at 7 bases. The CDR3 consists of 16 residues. The V and J ends lost 1 base and 8 bases, in that order; junction bases with no gene match: 12. Per the germline V gene, CDR1 is SGHRS and CDR2 is YFSETQ. The CDR3 coding sequence is TGCGCCAGCAGCTTGTCAGGCACCGGGACTATGGATGAGCAGTTCTTC. Amino acid sequence: CASSLSGTGTMDEQFF.

This clonotype was detected only a few times. The gene calls are TRBV5-1 and TRBJ2-3; 7 nucleotides match TRBD2. This CDR3 comprises 18 residues. V trimming: 0 bases; J trimming: 0 bases; junction bases outside the gene matches: 10. The germline gives CDR1 SGHRS, CDR2 YFSETQ. The CDR3 here is CASSLGRLAKPSTDTQYF. Written as DNA, the CDR3 is TGCGCCAGCAGCTTGGGTCGACTAGCTAAACCTAGCACAGATACGCAGTATTTT.

In this sample, this clonotype turned up many times. The chain is built from TRBV6-5 and TRBJ2-7; no reliable D call. The CDR3 covers 13 residues. Trimming pared 3 bases from V and 2 bases from J, leaving 8 bases between. CDR1 and CDR2 from the germline V gene are MNHEY and SVGAGI. Here the CDR3 reads CASSYRAAYEQYF. The DNA for the CDR3 is TGTGCCAGCAGTTATCGGGCAGCCTACGAGCAGTACTTC.

This clonotype was seen ten or more times. The chain recombines TRBV4-1 with TRBJ1-4, with 7 bases identical to TRBD1. The trim removed 4 bases at V and 4 bases at J, leaving 18 bases unmatched. Germline assignment: CDR1 MGHRA and CDR2 YSYEKL. The CDR3 loop spans 19 amino acids. The CDR3 coding sequence is TGCGCCAGCAGCCCCCGACAGGGCCCTGTCCGTCGCAATAATGAAAAACTGTTTTTT. It yields the protein CASSPRQGPVRRNNEKLFF.

The rearrangement links TRBV10-3 to TRBJ2-1; 7 bases are shared with TRBD2. The V gene end was trimmed by 7 bases and the J gene end by 7 bases; junction bases not matched to a gene: 10. Looked up from germline, CDR1 is ENHRY and CDR2 is SYGVKD. CDR3 length: 14 amino acids. For the CDR3, the DNA is TGTGCCATCACAAGCGGGATACTAAGGAATGAGCAGTTCTTC. This gives the protein CAITSGILRNEQFF.

V and J are TRBV18 and TRBJ2-3; TRBD2 is a possible D gene (6 bases). The germline V gene encodes CDR1 KGHSH and CDR2 LQKENI. This CDR3 is built from 15 residues. V gave up 1 base and J gave up 3 bases, with 11 bases separating them. The CDR3 DNA reads TGTGCCAGCTCACCACTCCCTAGCGTGACAGATACGCAGTATTTT. Its protein is CASSPLPSVTDTQYF. The whole variable domain, remainder taken from reference TRBV18 and TRBJ2-3, is NAGVMQNPRHLVRRRGQEARLRCSPMKGHSHVYWYRQLPEEGLKFMVYLQKENIIDESGMPKERFSAEFPKEGPSILRIQQVVRGDSAAYFCASSPLPSVTDTQYFGPGTRLTVL.

This chain joins TRBV20-1 and TRBJ1-4, with 10 bases lining up with TRBD1. The CDR3 is 15 amino acids. V lost 6 bases, J lost 7 bases, and 11 bases stayed unmatched. Per germline, CDR1 DFQATT and CDR2 SNEGSKA (reference sequence). The CDR3 DNA reads TGCAGTGCGAGACAGGGGGCGAGAGGAATTGAAAAACTGTTTTTT. Protein product: CSARQGARGIEKLFF.

The rearrangement joins TRBV27 to TRBJ2-7, with 11 nucleotides matching TRBD2. V shed 5 bases and J 5 bases; nucleotides not matched to a gene: 8. Germline V CDR1 and CDR2: MNHEY, SMNVEV (reference sequence). The CDR3 has 15 amino acids. The CDR3: CASSTLAGGPHEQYF. CDR3 coding DNA: TGTGCCAGCAGTACTCTAGCGGGAGGACCTCACGAGCAGTACTTC.

The chain recombines TRBV15 with TRBJ1-5, with D perhaps TRBD1 (5 bases). Trimming took off 0 bases at V and 3 bases at J, with 21 bases between the two ends. The CDR3 totals 19 residues. CDR1 and CDR2 from the germline V gene are LNHNV and YYDKDF (reference sequence). CDR3: CATSRDWLALNGANQPQHF. For the CDR3, the DNA is TGTGCCACCAGCAGAGATTGGCTGGCATTGAACGGGGCCAATCAGCCCCAGCATTTT.

Worth noting for this clonotype: A read error may account for a junction end that differs from germline. This chain uses TRBV12-3 or TRBV12-4 with TRBJ1-4, with D uncertain. The CDR3 covers 12 residues. The CDR3 sequence: CASSFYNGKLFF. DNA of the CDR3: TGTGCCAGCAGTTTCTACAATGGAAAACTGTTTTTT.

The chain combines TRBV7-2 with TRBJ2-2; the match to TRBD2 covers 9 bases. The length of the CDR3 is 21 residues. Germline-derived CDR1 and CDR2 are SGHTA and FQGNSA. Losses at the gene ends were 5 bases for V and 1 base for J; bases not matched to a gene: 20. CDR3 residues: CASSDRPLPGLAIGNTGELFF. The CDR3 DNA reads TGTGCCAGCAGCGACCGCCCCCTTCCGGGACTAGCTATCGGGAACACCGGGGAGCTGTTTTTT.

The chain uses TRBV10-3 and TRBJ2-3; 9 bases are a match to TRBD2. The CDR3 covers 13 residues. Germline CDR1 ENHRY, CDR2 SYGVKD. V was pared by 8 bases and J by 5 bases, with 5 bases of the junction left unmatched. The CDR3 region is CAIGGRAIDTQYF. The CDR3 coding sequence is TGTGCCATCGGCGGGAGGGCCATAGATACGCAGTATTTT.

The chain couples TRBV5-1 to TRBJ2-3; D not resolved. This CDR3 is 16 amino acids long. Germline CDR1 and CDR2: SGHRS and YFSETQ. The V and J ends lost 1 base and 2 bases respectively, with 14 bases between them. The CDR3: CASSLSPLSYTDTQYF. CDR3 bases: TGCGCCAGCAGCTTGAGTCCCTTATCTTACACAGATACGCAGTATTTT.

This clonotype was counted only a few times. The genes are TRBV12-3 or TRBV12-4 and TRBJ2-1; 8 bases are shared with TRBD2. The CDR3 is 18 amino acids. V lost 6 bases to trimming and J lost 2 bases; unmatched junction nucleotides: 15. CDR3 sequence reads: CASSLRLTAGGAYNEQFF. For the CDR3, the DNA is TGTGCCAGCAGCCTTCGACTGACTGCGGGAGGTGCCTACAATGAGCAGTTCTTC.

This clonotype was detected only a few times. The V gene is TRBV5-1, the J gene TRBJ1-5; possible D gene TRBD1, 6 bases. Germline V gene data show CDR1 as SGHRS and CDR2 as YFSETQ. CDR3 length: 15 amino acids. The germline V and J ends were trimmed by 0 bases and 4 bases, with 11 bases remaining between them. The CDR3 reads CASSLGAGANQPQHF. The CDR3 nucleotides are TGCGCCAGCAGCTTGGGCGCAGGGGCTAATCAGCCCCAGCATTTT.